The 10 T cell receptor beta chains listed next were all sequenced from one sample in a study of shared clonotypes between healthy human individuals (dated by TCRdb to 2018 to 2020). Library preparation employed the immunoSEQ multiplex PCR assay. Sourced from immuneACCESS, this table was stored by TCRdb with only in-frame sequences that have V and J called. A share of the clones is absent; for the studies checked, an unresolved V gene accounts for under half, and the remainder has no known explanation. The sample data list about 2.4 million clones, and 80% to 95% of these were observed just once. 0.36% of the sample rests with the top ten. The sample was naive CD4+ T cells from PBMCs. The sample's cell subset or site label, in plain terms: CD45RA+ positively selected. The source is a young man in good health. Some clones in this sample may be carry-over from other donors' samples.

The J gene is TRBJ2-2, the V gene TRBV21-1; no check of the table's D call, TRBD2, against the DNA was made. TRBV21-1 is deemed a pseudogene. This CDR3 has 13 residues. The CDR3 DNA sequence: TGTGCCAGCAGCCCTAGTAACACCGGGGAGCTGTTTTTT. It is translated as CASSPSNTGELFF.

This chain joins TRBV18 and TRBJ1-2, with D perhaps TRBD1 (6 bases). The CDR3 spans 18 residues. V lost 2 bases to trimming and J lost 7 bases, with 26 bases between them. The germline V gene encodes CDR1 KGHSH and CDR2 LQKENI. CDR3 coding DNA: TGTGCCAGCTCACCAGAGGGGGGCCAAACCCAGCGAGGGGGTGGCTACACCTTC. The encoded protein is CASSPEGGQTQRGGGYTF.

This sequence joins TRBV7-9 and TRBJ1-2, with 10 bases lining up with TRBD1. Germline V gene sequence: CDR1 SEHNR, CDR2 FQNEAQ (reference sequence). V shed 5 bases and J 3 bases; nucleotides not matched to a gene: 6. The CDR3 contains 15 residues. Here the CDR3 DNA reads TGTGCCAGCAGCCCGGGGACAGGGGAGGACTATGGCTACACCTTC. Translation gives CASSPGTGEDYGYTF.

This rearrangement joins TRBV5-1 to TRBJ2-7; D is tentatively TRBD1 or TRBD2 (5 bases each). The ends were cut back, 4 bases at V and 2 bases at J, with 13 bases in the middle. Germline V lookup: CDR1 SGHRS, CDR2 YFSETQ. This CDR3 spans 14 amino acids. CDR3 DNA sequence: TGCGCCAGCAGCCGGGACGGCCAAACCTACGAGCAGTACTTC. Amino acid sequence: CASSRDGQTYEQYF.

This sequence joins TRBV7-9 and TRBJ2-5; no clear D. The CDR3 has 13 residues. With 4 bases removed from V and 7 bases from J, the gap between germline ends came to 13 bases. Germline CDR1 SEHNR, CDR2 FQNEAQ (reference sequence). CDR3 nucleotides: TGTGCCAGCAGCTCCGAGCCCGTGGGGACCCAGTACTTC. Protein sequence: CASSSEPVGTQYF.

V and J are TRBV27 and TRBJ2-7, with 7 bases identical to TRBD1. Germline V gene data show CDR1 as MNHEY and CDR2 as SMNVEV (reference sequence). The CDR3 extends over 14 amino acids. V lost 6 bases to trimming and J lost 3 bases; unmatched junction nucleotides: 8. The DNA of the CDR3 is TGTGCCAGCAGGTCCCGACAGGGAAACTACGAGCAGTACTTC. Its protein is CASRSRQGNYEQYF.

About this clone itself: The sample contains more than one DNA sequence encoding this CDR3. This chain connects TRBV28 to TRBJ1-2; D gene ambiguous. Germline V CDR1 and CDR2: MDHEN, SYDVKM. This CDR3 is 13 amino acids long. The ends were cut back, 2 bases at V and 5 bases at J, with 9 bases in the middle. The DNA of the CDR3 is TGTGCCAGCAGTTTAGGAGTGGGGTATGGCTACACCTTC. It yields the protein CASSLGVGYGYTF.

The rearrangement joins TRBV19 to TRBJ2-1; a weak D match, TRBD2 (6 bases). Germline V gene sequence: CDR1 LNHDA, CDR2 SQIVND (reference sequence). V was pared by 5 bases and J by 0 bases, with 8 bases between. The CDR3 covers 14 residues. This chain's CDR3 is CASSLLASYNEQFF. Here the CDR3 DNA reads TGTGCCAGTAGTCTACTAGCCTCCTACAATGAGCAGTTCTTC.

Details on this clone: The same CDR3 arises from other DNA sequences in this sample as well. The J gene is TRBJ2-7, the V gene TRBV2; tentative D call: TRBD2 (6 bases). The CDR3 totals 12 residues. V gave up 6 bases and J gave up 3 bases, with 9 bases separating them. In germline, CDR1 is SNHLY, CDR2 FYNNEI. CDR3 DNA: TGTGCCAGCAGCGCGGGAAGCTACGAGCAGTACTTC. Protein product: CASSAGSYEQYF.

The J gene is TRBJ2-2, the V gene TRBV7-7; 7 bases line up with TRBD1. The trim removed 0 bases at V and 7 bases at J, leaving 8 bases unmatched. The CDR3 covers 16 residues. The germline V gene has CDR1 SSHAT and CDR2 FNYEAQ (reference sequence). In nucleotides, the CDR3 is TGTGCCAGCAGCTTAGCGGGCACAGGGGATGTCGGGGAGCTGTTTTTT. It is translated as CASSLAGTGDVGELFF.